A selection of T cell receptor beta chains follows, all from one sample in a study of vaccination and CD4 T cells after COVID-19. These receptors lack a known antigen. TCRdb recomputed calls from the PCR reads with MiXCR, one row per CDR3 protein. Among 20,000 to 25,000 distinct CDR3 sequences listed, 35% to 45% were seen once. This specimen consisted of CD4+ T cells from blood, cultured in vitro, obtained before SARS-CoV-2 vaccination. Receptors were obtained from a human donor who had recovered from COVID-19. The conserved cysteine and the conserved F or W are not part of the CDR3 here. Fields, in order: V gene, CDR3 protein.

TRBV19 ASSPRGGTGGAVTQY
TRBV5-4 ASSSGTSNSDEQF
TRBV6-2/TRBV6-3 ASRDRGLYEQY
TRBV7-9 ASSLVGGNEQY
TRBV5-5 ASSLVRGAIGTGELF
TRBV7-2 ASSLSGRGLRDYGYT
TRBV4-1 ASSQQDLISTGPEAF
TRBV7-3 ASRQGLAGYTDTQY
TRBV20-1 SARDLVAQH
TRBV6-1 ASSALMGTGVSSYEQY
TRBV19 ASSRTMSYEQY
TRBV7-7 ASSLAYGGGEETQY
TRBV7-3 ASSPQTGFADTQY
TRBV27 ASSATGFNIQY
TRBV5-4 ASSITNTGELF
TRBV28 ASSLSGGGTRNSPLH
TRBV4-2 ASSQRGGGPYLQETQY
TRBV19 ASSPDRDQETQY
TRBV6-2/TRBV6-3 ASRSWGLAGGLGETQY
TRBV19 ASSIALGEAVSELF
TRBV6-1 ASSQTGVNNEQF
TRBV19 ASRILARTGELF
TRBV7-2 ASSPSGASNQPQH
TRBV7-2 ASSLGRYGYSPLH
TRBV9 ASSANRQGRTEAF
TRBV10-2 ASSRASQAYEQF
TRBV19 ASSMGGIGNEQF
TRBV11-3 ASSSGTSGGNEQF
TRBV28 ASSPGTPVREQY
TRBV7-8 ASSLNRGTEAF
TRBV24-1 ATSDLTGDQPQH
TRBV20-1 SARALRGGYTEAF
TRBV10-1 ASSPALASYEQY
TRBV7-3 ASSLALGNAYNEQF
TRBV20-1 SAAMGQGGNQPQH
TRBV7-9 ASSLGPGREKLF
TRBV7-3 ASSLNGGRGELF
TRBV7-9 ASSGRGTDTQY
TRBV19 ASSIRHNSNQPQH
TRBV7-8 ASSEEGFGNQPQH
TRBV27 ASSSTQAGNEQF
TRBV7-2 ASSSGQANTEAF
TRBV20-1 SAGPFSGVHEQY
TRBV7-2 ASSTSTDTQY
TRBV19 ASKASGIDEQF
TRBV27 ASSHTWDTEAF
TRBV27 ASRGGRSPGNTIY
TRBV7-2 ASSLDPGGLDTGELF
TRBV20-1 SARDLRQGREAF
TRBV15 ATSRDQLTGDNEQF
TRBV7-2 ASSRTLYEQY
TRBV12-3/TRBV12-4 ASRQGVSQPQH
TRBV19 ASTKTGDYGYT
TRBV4-3 ASSQGSLDGPTGELF
TRBV5-4 ASSFDRGRGYT
TRBV27 ASREGYYGYT
TRBV11-2 ASSLTSSSGEQY
TRBV11-3 ASSLGGAVADTQY
TRBV28 ASSGRILAKNIQY